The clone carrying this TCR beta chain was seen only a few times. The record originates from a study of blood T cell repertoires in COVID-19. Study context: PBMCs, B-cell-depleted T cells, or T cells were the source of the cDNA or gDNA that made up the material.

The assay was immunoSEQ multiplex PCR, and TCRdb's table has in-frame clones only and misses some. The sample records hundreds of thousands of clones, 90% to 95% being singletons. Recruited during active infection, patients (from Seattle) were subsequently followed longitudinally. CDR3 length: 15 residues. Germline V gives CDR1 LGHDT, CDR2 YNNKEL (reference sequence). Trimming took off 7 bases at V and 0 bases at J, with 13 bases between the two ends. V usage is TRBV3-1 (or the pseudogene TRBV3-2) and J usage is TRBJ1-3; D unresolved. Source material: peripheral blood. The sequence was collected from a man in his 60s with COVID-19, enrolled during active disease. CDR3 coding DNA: TGTGCCAGCACCGCCGCGGCAGTCTCTGGAAACACCATATATTTT. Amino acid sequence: CASTAAAVSGNTIYF.